The entry below describes one TCR beta chain. CDR1 is KGHDR and CDR2 is SFDVKD in the germline V gene. The CDR3 is 16 residues long. The J segment lost 6 bases and the V segment lost 4 bases, leaving 6 bases of the junction unmatched. The sample is drawn from a study of blood T cell repertoires in COVID-19. At the level of the study: Whether acute or convalescent, the COVID-19 samples came from the United States, Italy and Spain.

Measured with immunoSEQ multiplex PCR; TCRdb has only the in-frame clones, and not every one. The sample carries 100,000 or so clones, approximately 92% recorded once. The sequencing sample was made of peripheral blood. The chain combines TRBV24-1 with TRBJ2-2, with 11 bases matching TRBD1. This clonotype originated in a woman in her fifties or sixties with active COVID-19. The DNA for the CDR3 is TGTGCCACCAGTGAGTCCGGGACAGGGGGTTCCGGGGAGCTGTTTTTT. Translating it yields CATSESGTGGSGELFF.